The 25 T cell receptor beta chains below come from one sample, sequenced in a study of shared clonotypes between healthy human individuals. Sequencing was performed with immunoSEQ multiplex PCR; in TCRdb, only in-frame clones are kept and a portion is missing. The data hold about 560,000 clones, with around three quarters observed a single time. The sample consisted of PBMCs. The receptors originated from a middle-aged woman in good health. Some clones in this sample may be carry-over from other donors' samples.

V usage is TRBV9 and J usage is TRBJ2-2; 10 bases agree with TRBD2. CDR3 length equals 15 residues. The V and J ends lost 0 bases and 9 bases, in that order; junction bases with no gene match: 5. From germline, CDR1 is SGDLS and CDR2 YYNGEE. The CDR3 reads CASSVAVAGGRELFF. CDR3 coding DNA: TGTGCCAGCAGCGTAGCCGTAGCGGGAGGCCGGGAGCTGTTTTTT.

The chain carries TRBV5-1 and TRBJ2-1; D unresolved. This CDR3 is 13 amino acids long. Deletions cut 4 bases from V and 8 bases from J, with 13 bases between. Germline V CDR1 and CDR2: SGHRS, YFSETQ. CDR3 DNA: TGCGCCAGCAGCACCCGCCCCCGCGATGAGCAGTTCTTC. Protein product: CASSTRPRDEQFF.

V usage is TRBV7-3 and J usage is TRBJ2-1; 7 bases align to TRBD2. CDR3 length: 16 residues. Germline CDR1 is SGHTA and CDR2 is FQGTGA. With 3 bases clipped from V and 9 bases from J, the junction kept 14 bases outside the gene matches. This chain's CDR3 is CASSLGSSGLEIEQFF. In DNA form, the CDR3 reads TGTGCCAGCAGCTTGGGCTCATCAGGACTAGAGATTGAGCAGTTCTTC.

The chain carries TRBV19 and TRBJ2-7; D is possibly TRBD2 (6 bases). V was pared by 1 base and J by 3 bases, with 13 bases between. Per germline, CDR1 LNHDA and CDR2 SQIVND (reference sequence). There are 15 residues in the CDR3. CDR3 sequence reads: CASSIAGVQYYEQYF. The CDR3, as DNA: TGTGCCAGTAGTATAGCGGGAGTACAGTACTACGAGCAGTACTTC.

This sequence joins TRBV6-5 and TRBJ1-1; weak D call: TRBD1 (6 bases). The germline V gene encodes CDR1 MNHEY and CDR2 SVGAGI. Trimming took off 2 bases at V and 0 bases at J, with 10 bases between the two ends. The CDR3 runs 15 residues. As DNA, the CDR3 is TGTGCCAGCAGTTACGGACAGTTTATGAACACTGAAGCTTTCTTT. This sequence encodes CASSYGQFMNTEAFF.

This rearrangement joins TRBV4-1 to TRBJ1-5, with a tentative D call TRBD1 (5 bases). V lost 5 bases and J lost 8, with 19 bases in between. Per germline, CDR1 MGHRA and CDR2 YSYEKL. This CDR3 is built from 15 residues. CDR3 protein: CASSNRDPGWEPQHF. The CDR3, as DNA: TGCGCCAGCAGCAACCGGGACCCCGGGTGGGAGCCCCAGCATTTT.

The chain recombines TRBV27 with TRBJ2-4, with D possibly called TRBD1 or TRBD2 (5 bases each). V was clipped by 7 bases and J by 5 bases, with 18 bases between them. Germline V gene sequence: CDR1 MNHEY, CDR2 SMNVEV (reference sequence). The CDR3 covers 15 residues. The CDR3 nucleotides are TGTGCCAGCATTCTCAGTGGGGGTTACGAAAACATTCAGTACTTC. This translates into CASILSGGYENIQYF.

On this clone: Other DNA sequences within the sample encode an identical CDR3. The chain combines TRBV11-3 with TRBJ2-3, with 8 bases identical to TRBD2. V shed 5 bases, J shed 3 bases, and the junction held 7 bases outside the gene matches. This CDR3 is built from 15 residues. From germline, CDR1 is SGHNT and CDR2 YENEEA. The CDR3 is CASSLGGAGTDTQYF. The CDR3 nucleotides read TGTGCCAGCAGCCTCGGGGGGGCGGGTACAGATACGCAGTATTTT.

This clone was detected only a few times. This sequence joins TRBV6-1 and TRBJ1-3; possibly TRBD1 for D (6 bases). Trimming left V 4 bases short and J 4 bases short, with 20 bases between. In germline, CDR1 is MNHNS, CDR2 SASEGT. This CDR3 has 17 amino acids. The CDR3 reads CASSAYRAVYSGNTIYF. CDR3 bases: TGTGCCAGCAGTGCGTACAGGGCAGTTTATTCCGGAAACACCATATATTTT.

V and J are TRBV5-1 and TRBJ2-1; 12 bases map to TRBD2. Germline CDR1 is SGHRS and CDR2 is YFSETQ. This CDR3 contains 16 residues. V lost 0 bases to trimming and J lost 4 bases; unmatched junction nucleotides: 2. The CDR3 is CASSLASGRGYNEQFF. Written as DNA, the CDR3 is TGCGCCAGCAGCTTGGCTAGCGGGAGGGGTTACAATGAGCAGTTCTTC. Using reference TRBV5-1 and TRBJ2-1 for the parts outside the CDR3, the full variable domain is KAGVTQTPRYLIKTRGQQVTLSCSPISGHRSVSWYQQTPGQGLQFLFEYFSETQRNKGNFPGRFSGRQFSNSRSEMNVSTLELGDSALYLCASSLASGRGYNEQFFGPGTRLTVL.

Regarding this clone: Other DNA sequences in this sample translate to the same CDR3. This chain uses TRBV7-9 with TRBJ1-1; weak D call: TRBD1 (5 bases). Germline V lookup: CDR1 SEHNR, CDR2 FQNEAQ (reference sequence). V lost 3 bases and J lost 4, with 6 bases in between. The CDR3 contains 12 residues. The CDR3: CASSLRGTEAFF. DNA of the CDR3: TGTGCCAGCAGCTTGAGGGGCACTGAAGCTTTCTTT.

This clone was recorded only once. The rearrangement joins TRBV4-1 to TRBJ2-1, with 7 bases matching TRBD2. J was trimmed by 7 bases and V by 4 bases; bases with no gene match: 16. Germline-derived CDR1 and CDR2 are MGHRA and YSYEKL. There are 17 residues in the CDR3. Written as DNA, the CDR3 is TGCGCCAGCAGCCTCCTTCAAGCGGGGCCCCCTGTTAATGAGCAGTTCTTC. It specifies CASSLLQAGPPVNEQFF.

The chain joins TRBV7-9 to TRBJ2-1; 7 nucleotides match TRBD2. V lost 2 bases, J lost 2 bases, and 9 bases stayed unmatched. This CDR3 contains 17 residues. Germline values: CDR1 SEHNR, CDR2 FQNEAQ (reference sequence). CDR3 amino acids: CASSLKTGTTPYNEQFF. DNA of the CDR3: TGTGCCAGCAGCTTAAAAACCGGGACTACACCCTACAATGAGCAGTTCTTC.

The rearrangement uses TRBV7-3 and TRBJ2-7; D unresolved. Per the germline V gene, CDR1 is SGHTA and CDR2 is FQGTGA. V lost 2 bases and J 2 bases, leaving 10 bases between the germline ends. The CDR3 has 14 residues. This chain's CDR3 is CASSLGPDTYEQYF. The CDR3 DNA is TGTGCCAGCAGCTTAGGTCCAGACACCTACGAGCAGTACTTC.

Worth noting for this clone: This clone may be a read error of a much larger clone one base away. The sample carries other DNA sequences with the same CDR3. This chain connects TRBV30 to TRBJ1-5, with a weak D call TRBD1 (5 bases). Germline CDR1 GTSNPN, CDR2 SVGIG (reference sequence). This CDR3 is built from 15 residues. Written as DNA, the CDR3 is TGTGCCTGGACTTCCCCGACTTGGAGGGGCCAGCCCCAGCATTTC. Protein: CAWTSPTWRGQPQHF. Supplemented by reference TRBV30 and TRBJ1-5, the full variable domain reads SQTIHQWPATLVQPVGSPLSLECTVEGTSNPNLYWYRQAAGRGLQLLFYSVGIGQISSEVPQNLSASRPQDRQFILSSKKLLLSDSGFYLCAWTSPTWRGQPQHFGDGTRLSIL.

The chain links TRBV5-1 to TRBJ2-5, with D perhaps TRBD1 or TRBD2 (5 bases each). V was pared by 6 bases and J by 3 bases, with 12 bases between. The CDR3 length is 13 residues. CDR1 is SGHRS, CDR2 YFSETQ, per germline. The CDR3 region has the DNA TGCGCCAGCAACCCGGGACCCGAAGAGACCCAGTACTTC. Its protein is CASNPGPEETQYF.

With regard to this clone: Only one base separates this from a far larger clonotype, so it likely reflects a read error. The gene calls are TRBV5-1 and TRBJ2-7; 11 bases are shared with TRBD1. The CDR3 totals 15 residues. The V and J ends lost 5 bases and 0 bases, in that order; junction bases with no gene match: 4. The germline CDR1 and CDR2 sequences are SGHRS and YFSETQ. The CDR3, as DNA: TGCGCCAGCAGGACCGGGACAGGGGGCTCCTACGAGCAGTACTTC. Amino acids: CASRTGTGGSYEQYF.

The rearrangement links TRBV28 to TRBJ2-1; 9 bases match TRBD2. Per germline, CDR1 MDHEN and CDR2 SYDVKM. The CDR3 is 15 amino acids. V shed 2 bases, J shed 5 bases, and the junction held 4 bases outside the gene matches. For the CDR3, the DNA is TGTGCCAGCAGTTTACGGGGCGGGAGGGACAATGAGCAGTTCTTC. Translating gives CASSLRGGRDNEQFF.

The chain links TRBV15 to TRBJ2-5; TRBD2 matches 7 bases. Trimming removed 5 bases from V and 5 bases from J; junction bases left unmatched: 8. The CDR3 has 14 amino acids. CDR1 and CDR2 (germline): LNHNV, YYDKDF (reference sequence). CDR3 DNA sequence: TGTGCCACCAGCGGATTACTAGCGAGGGAGACCCAGTACTTC. This sequence encodes CATSGLLARETQYF.

The chain couples TRBV9 to TRBJ2-1, with 11 bases matching TRBD2. With 3 bases clipped from V and 15 bases from J, the junction kept 11 bases outside the gene matches. CDR1 is SGDLS and CDR2 is YYNGEE in the germline V gene. The CDR3 runs 14 residues. Written as DNA, the CDR3 is TGTGCCAGCAGCGCGGGACTAGCGGATTTCCTTCCGTTCTTC. The encoded protein is CASSAGLADFLPFF.

Only a few counts were recorded for this clone. The rearrangement joins TRBV6-4 to TRBJ2-3, with 10 positions matching TRBD2. This CDR3 spans 15 amino acids. Trimming removed 6 bases from V and 3 bases from J; junction bases left unmatched: 6. From germline, CDR1 is MRHNA and CDR2 SNTAGT. This chain's CDR3 is CASSPQTSGTDTQYF. The CDR3 DNA follows: TGTGCCAGCAGCCCCCAGACTAGCGGGACAGATACGCAGTATTTT.

V gene TRBV30 combines with J gene TRBJ1-1, with a tentative D call TRBD1 (5 bases). This CDR3 has 12 amino acids. Per the germline V gene, CDR1 is GTSNPN and CDR2 is SVGIG (reference sequence). Trimming removed 8 bases from V and 8 bases from J, with 18 bases in between. The CDR3 here is CAGNTGTLEAFF. CDR3 DNA: TGTGCCGGGAACACAGGTACCTTAGAAGCTTTCTTT.

The rearrangement uses TRBV29-1 and TRBJ2-7; 8 bases align to TRBD1. V trimming: 8 bases; J trimming: 1 base; junction bases outside the gene matches: 16. Looked up from germline, CDR1 is SQVTM and CDR2 is ANQGSEA. The CDR3 sequence is 16 residues long. The CDR3 loop is CSNETGAPRLSYEQYF. CDR3 in DNA: TGCAGCAACGAGACAGGGGCACCGCGGCTATCCTACGAGCAGTACTTC.

The chain links TRBV27 to TRBJ2-1, with 7 bases lining up with TRBD2. Per the germline V gene, CDR1 is MNHEY and CDR2 is SMNVEV (reference sequence). CDR3 length: 14 amino acids. The trim removed 5 bases at V and 7 bases at J, leaving 8 bases unmatched. The CDR3 DNA reads TGTGCCAGCAGTGGGGCGGGAGTAGTTAATGAGCAGTTCTTC. Its translation: CASSGAGVVNEQFF.

This clone was picked up a small number of times. This may arise from a read error, as a much more abundant clone is one base away. At the DNA level, this CDR3 is encoded by other sequences in the same sample as well. This chain links TRBV7-9 with TRBJ1-5, with 9 bases lining up with TRBD1. CDR3 length: 14 amino acids. Germline CDR1 reads SEHNR; CDR2 reads FQNEAQ (reference sequence). J lost 4 bases, V lost 3 bases, and 1 base had no gene match. The chain's CDR3 is CASSLGTGNQPQHF. The CDR3 DNA follows: TGTGCCAGCAGCTTGGGGACAGGGAATCAGCCCCAGCATTTT.